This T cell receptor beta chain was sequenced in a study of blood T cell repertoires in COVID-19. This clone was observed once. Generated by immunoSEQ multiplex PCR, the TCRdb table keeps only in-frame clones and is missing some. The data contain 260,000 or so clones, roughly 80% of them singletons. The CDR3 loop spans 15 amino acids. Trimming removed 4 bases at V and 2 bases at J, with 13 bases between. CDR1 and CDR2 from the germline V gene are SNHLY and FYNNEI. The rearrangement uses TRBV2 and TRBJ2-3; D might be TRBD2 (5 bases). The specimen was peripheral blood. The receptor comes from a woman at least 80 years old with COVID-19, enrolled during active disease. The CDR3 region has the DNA TGTGCCAGCAGTGTAGAGGCGGGTTCCACAGATACGCAGTATTTT. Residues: CASSVEAGSTDTQYF.